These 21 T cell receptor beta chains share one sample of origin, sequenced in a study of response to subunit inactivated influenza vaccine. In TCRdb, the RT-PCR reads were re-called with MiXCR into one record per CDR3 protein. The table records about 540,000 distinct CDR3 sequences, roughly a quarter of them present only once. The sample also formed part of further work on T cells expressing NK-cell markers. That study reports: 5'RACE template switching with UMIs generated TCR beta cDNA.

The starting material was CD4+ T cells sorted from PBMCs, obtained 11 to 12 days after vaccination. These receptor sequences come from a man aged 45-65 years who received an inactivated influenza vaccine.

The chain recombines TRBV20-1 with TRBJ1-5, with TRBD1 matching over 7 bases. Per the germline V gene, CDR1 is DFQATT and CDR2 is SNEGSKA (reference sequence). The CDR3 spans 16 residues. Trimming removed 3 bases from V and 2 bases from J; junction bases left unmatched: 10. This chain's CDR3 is CSARARTGMGNQPQHF. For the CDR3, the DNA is TGCAGTGCTAGGGCCCGGACAGGTATGGGCAATCAGCCCCAGCATTTT.

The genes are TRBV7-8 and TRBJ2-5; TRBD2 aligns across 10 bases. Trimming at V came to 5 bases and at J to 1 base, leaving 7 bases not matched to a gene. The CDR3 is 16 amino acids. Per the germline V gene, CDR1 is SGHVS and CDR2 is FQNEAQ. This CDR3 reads CASSPRAGGFQETQYF. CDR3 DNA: TGTGCCAGCAGCCCGAGAGCGGGAGGGTTCCAAGAGACCCAGTACTTC.

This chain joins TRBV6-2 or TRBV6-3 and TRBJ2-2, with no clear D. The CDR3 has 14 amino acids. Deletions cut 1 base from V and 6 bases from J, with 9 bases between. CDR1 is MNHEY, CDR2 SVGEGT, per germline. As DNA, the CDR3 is TGTGCCAGCAGTTACTTCGGAAGATCCGGGGAGCTGTTTTTT. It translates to CASSYFGRSGELFF.

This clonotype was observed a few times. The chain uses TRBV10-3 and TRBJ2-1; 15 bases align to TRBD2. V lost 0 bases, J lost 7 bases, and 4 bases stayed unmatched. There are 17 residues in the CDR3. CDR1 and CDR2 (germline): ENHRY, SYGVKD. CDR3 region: CAISESGLAGGPNEQFF. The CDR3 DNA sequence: TGTGCCATCAGTGAGTCTGGACTAGCGGGGGGGCCAAATGAGCAGTTCTTC.

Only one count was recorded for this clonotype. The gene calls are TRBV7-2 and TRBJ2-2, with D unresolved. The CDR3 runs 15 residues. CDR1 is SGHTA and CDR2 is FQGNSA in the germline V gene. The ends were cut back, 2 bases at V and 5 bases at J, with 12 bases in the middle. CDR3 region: CASSLLFRYTGELFF. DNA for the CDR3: TGTGCCAGCAGCTTATTATTTCGATATACCGGGGAGCTGTTTTTT.

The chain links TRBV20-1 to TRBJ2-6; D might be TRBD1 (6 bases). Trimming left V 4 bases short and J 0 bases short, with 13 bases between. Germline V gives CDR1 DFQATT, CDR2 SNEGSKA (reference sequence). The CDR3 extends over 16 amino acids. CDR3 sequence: CSATGAGLSGANVLTF. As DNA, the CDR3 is TGCAGTGCTACAGGGGCTGGACTCTCTGGGGCCAACGTCCTGACTTTC.

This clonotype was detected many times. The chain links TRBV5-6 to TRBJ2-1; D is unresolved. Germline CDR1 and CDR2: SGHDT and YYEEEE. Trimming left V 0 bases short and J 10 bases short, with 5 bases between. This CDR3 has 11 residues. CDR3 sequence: CASSLGREQFF. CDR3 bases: TGTGCCAGCAGCTTGGGAAGGGAGCAGTTCTTC.

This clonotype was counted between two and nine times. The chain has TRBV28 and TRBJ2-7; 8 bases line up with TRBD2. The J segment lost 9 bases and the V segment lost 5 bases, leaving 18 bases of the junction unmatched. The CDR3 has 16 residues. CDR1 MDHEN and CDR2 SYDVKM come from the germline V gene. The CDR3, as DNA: TGTGCCAGCAGTCCTTTGAGCGGGGGCCTCCGCTCGGGGCAGTACTTC. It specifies CASSPLSGGLRSGQYF.

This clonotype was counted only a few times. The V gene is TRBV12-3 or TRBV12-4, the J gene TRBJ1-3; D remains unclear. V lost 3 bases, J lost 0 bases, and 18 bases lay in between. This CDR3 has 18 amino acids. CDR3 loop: CASSFVYTASFSGNTIYF. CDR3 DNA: TGTGCCAGCAGTTTTGTTTACACAGCAAGTTTCTCTGGAAACACCATATATTTT.

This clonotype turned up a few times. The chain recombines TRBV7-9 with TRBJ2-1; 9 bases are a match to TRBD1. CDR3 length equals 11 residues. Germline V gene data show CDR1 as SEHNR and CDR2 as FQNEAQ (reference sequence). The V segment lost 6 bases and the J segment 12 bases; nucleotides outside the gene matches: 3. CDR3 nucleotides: TGTGCCAGCAGTGGGGACAGGGCGCAGTTCTTC. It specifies CASSGDRAQFF.

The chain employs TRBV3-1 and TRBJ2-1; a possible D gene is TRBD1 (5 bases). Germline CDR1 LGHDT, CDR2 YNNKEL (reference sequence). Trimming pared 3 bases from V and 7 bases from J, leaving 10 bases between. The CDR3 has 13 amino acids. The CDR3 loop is CASSHRTPNEQFF. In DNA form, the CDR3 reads TGTGCCAGCAGCCATAGGACACCAAATGAGCAGTTCTTC.

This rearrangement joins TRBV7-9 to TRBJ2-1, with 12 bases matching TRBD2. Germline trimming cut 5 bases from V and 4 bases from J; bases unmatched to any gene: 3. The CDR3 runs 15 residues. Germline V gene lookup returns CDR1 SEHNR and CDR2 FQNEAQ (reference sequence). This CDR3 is CASSTTSGGYNEQFF. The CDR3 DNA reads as TGTGCCAGCAGCACGACTAGCGGGGGTTACAATGAGCAGTTCTTC.

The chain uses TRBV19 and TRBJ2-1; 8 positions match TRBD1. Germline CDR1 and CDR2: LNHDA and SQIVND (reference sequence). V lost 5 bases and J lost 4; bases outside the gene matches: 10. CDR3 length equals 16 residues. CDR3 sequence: CASSPGTYRGYNEQFF. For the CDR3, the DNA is TGTGCCAGTAGTCCCGGGACCTACAGGGGGTACAATGAGCAGTTCTTC.

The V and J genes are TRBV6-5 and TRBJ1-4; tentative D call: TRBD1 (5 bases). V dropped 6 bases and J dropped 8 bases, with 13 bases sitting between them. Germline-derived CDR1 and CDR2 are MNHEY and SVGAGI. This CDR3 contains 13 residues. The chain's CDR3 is CASSYGAAEKLFF. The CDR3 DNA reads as TGTGCCAGCAGCTATGGGGCAGCGGAAAAACTGTTTTTT.

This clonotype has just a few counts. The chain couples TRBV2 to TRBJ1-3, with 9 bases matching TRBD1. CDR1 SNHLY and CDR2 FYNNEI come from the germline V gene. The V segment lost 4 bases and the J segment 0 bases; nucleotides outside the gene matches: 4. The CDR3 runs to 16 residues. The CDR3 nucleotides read TGTGCCAGCAGTGTGACAGGGGGGTCCTCTGGAAACACCATATATTTT. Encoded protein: CASSVTGGSSGNTIYF.

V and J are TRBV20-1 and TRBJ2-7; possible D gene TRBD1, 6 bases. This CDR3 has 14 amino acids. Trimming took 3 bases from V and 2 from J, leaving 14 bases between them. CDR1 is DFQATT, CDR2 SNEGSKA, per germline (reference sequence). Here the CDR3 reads CSASKTGQTYEQYF. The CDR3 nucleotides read TGCAGTGCTAGTAAAACGGGACAAACCTACGAGCAGTACTTC.

CDR3 in DNA: TGCAGTGCTAGTGTGGACTCTAGCACAGATACGCAGTATTTT. It translates to CSASVDSSTDTQYF. The rearrangement joins TRBV20-1 to TRBJ2-3, with TRBD2 as a possible D gene (5 bases). Germline values: CDR1 DFQATT, CDR2 SNEGSKA (reference sequence). The V end was cut by 3 bases, the J end by 0 bases, with 10 bases between. CDR3 length equals 14 residues.

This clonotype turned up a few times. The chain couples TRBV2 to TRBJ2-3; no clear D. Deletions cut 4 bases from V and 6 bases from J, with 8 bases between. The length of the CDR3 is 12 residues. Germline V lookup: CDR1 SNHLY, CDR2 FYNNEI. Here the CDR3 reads CASSVGVDTQYF. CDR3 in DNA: TGTGCCAGCAGTGTCGGAGTGGATACGCAGTATTTT.

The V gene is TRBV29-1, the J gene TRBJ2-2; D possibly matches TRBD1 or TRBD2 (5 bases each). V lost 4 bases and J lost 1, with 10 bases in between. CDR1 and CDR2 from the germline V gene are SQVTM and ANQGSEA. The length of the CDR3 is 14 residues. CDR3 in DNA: TGCAGCGTTGTGGGACCGTTGAACACCGGGGAGCTGTTTTTT. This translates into CSVVGPLNTGELFF.

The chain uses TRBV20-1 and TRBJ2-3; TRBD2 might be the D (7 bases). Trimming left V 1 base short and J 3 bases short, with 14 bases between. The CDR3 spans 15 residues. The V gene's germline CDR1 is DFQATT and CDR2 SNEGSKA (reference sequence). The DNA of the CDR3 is TGCAGTGCTAGAGGAGGGGGGGGGTGGACAGATACGCAGTATTTT. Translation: CSARGGGGWTDTQYF.

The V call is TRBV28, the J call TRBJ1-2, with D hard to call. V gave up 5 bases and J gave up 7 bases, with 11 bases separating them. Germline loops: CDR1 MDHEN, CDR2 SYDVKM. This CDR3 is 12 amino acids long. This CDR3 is CASSRALAGYTF. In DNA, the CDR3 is TGTGCCAGCAGTCGTGCCCTAGCTGGCTACACCTTC.